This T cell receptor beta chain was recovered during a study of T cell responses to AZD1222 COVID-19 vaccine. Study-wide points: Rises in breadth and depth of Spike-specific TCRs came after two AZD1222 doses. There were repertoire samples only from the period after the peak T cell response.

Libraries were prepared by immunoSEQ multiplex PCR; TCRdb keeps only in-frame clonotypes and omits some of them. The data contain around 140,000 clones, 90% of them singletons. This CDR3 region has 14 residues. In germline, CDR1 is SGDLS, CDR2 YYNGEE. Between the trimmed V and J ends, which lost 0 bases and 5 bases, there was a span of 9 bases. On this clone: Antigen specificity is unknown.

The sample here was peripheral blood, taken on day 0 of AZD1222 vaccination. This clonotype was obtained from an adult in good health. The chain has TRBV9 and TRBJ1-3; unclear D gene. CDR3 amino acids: CASSVDRDRNTIYF. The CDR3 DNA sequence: TGTGCCAGCAGCGTAGACAGAGACCGAAACACCATATATTTT.